A single sample is the source of the 26 T cell receptor beta chains below, sequenced in a study of OX40 agonist ivuxolimab in advanced cancers. The receptor library was made with the immunoSEQ multiplex PCR assay. TCRdb obtained this table from immuneACCESS and retained in-frame rearrangements with V and J assigned. These tables miss some clones; where compared with another copy, unresolved V genes account for less than half of the shortfall, and the remainder is unexplained. This sample holds roughly 90,000 clones; around 88% were observed only once. Of the sample, less than 1.5% falls within the top ten clones. Sequenced material: CD4+ or CD8+ T cells sorted from blood, taken in a trial of the OX40 agonist ivuxolimab. These receptors originate from an adult with an advanced solid tumor such as melanoma, head and neck, liver or kidney cancer.

CDR3 sequence: CASSTWETQYF. Here the CDR3 DNA reads TGTGCCAGCAGTACCTGGGAGACCCAGTACTTC. The J gene is TRBJ2-5, the V gene TRBV7-8; D gene ambiguous. V lost 6 bases to trimming and J lost 5 bases, with 7 bases between them. This CDR3 has 11 residues. CDR1 and CDR2 (germline): SGHVS, FQNEAQ.

J is TRBJ1-3 and V is TRBV10-3, with D possibly matching TRBD1 (5 bases). With 0 bases removed from V and 2 bases from J, the gap between germline ends came to 11 bases. The CDR3 has 16 residues. Germline V lookup: CDR1 ENHRY, CDR2 SYGVKD. The CDR3 DNA is TGTGCCATCAGTGAGTCGGGGTGGGACCCTGGAAACACCATATATTTT. It translates to CAISESGWDPGNTIYF.

This clone was seen once. The chain is built from TRBV6-5 and TRBJ2-4; TRBD1 or TRBD2 may be the D gene (7 bases each). Deletions cut 2 bases from V and 6 bases from J, with 17 bases between. This CDR3 region has 16 residues. CDR1 MNHEY and CDR2 SVGAGI come from the germline V gene. CDR3 amino acids: CASSYEREGAGNIQYF. CDR3 nucleotide sequence: TGTGCCAGCAGTTACGAGAGGGAGGGGGCGGGAAACATTCAGTACTTC.

This clone was detected only once. The J gene is TRBJ2-5, the V gene TRBV7-2; 7 bases map to TRBD2. The CDR3 totals 17 residues. V gave up 1 base and J gave up 2 bases; unmatched junction bases: 10. Germline V CDR1 and CDR2: SGHTA, FQGNSA. The CDR3 DNA reads as TGTGCCAGCAGCTTAGTTCCGGGGACTACGATTCAAGAGACCCAGTACTTC. Translation: CASSLVPGTTIQETQYF. Looking up the rest from reference TRBV7-2 and TRBJ2-5 gives the full variable domain: GAGVSQSPSNKVTEKGKDVELRCDPISGHTALYWYRQSLGQGLEFLIYFQGNSAPDKSGLPSDRFSAERTGGSVSTLTIQRTQQEDSAVYLCASSLVPGTTIQETQYFGPGTRLLVL.

This clone occurred once. The V call is TRBV28, the J call TRBJ1-1, with 9 bases lining up with TRBD1. The V gene end was trimmed by 2 bases and the J gene end by 7 bases; junction bases not matched to a gene: 11. Germline values: CDR1 MDHEN, CDR2 SYDVKM. This CDR3 has 16 residues. CDR3 amino acids: CASSLIPGTGYFEAFF. The CDR3 DNA sequence: TGTGCCAGCAGTTTAATCCCCGGGACAGGGTACTTTGAAGCTTTCTTT.

The CDR3 sequence: CASNQGGVNTGELFF. The CDR3 DNA reads as TGTGCCAGCAATCAAGGAGGGGTTAACACCGGGGAGCTGTTTTTT. The J gene is TRBJ2-2, the V gene TRBV6-1, with D perhaps TRBD2 (6 bases). V was cut by 7 bases and J by 2 bases, with 14 bases left in between. From germline, CDR1 is MNHNS and CDR2 SASEGT. CDR3 length: 15 residues.

This clone showed up just a few times. The rearrangement joins TRBV27 to TRBJ2-7; 9 bases fit TRBD1. The CDR3 totals 14 residues. CDR1 MNHEY and CDR2 SMNVEV come from the germline V gene (reference sequence). V lost 5 bases, J lost 7 bases, and 9 bases stayed unmatched. The CDR3 DNA reads as TGTGCCAGCAGTGCGGACAGGGGCCTGGGGGAGCAGTACTTC. Translation gives CASSADRGLGEQYF.

V usage is TRBV18 and J usage is TRBJ1-4, with a possible D match to TRBD1 (5 bases). This CDR3 is 16 amino acids long. Trimming removed 4 bases at V and 4 bases at J, with 16 bases between. Germline V gene data show CDR1 as KGHSH and CDR2 as LQKENI. The CDR3 loop is CASSQNSKRGNEKLFF. The CDR3 nucleotides read TGTGCCAGCTCACAAAACAGTAAGAGGGGTAATGAAAAACTGTTTTTT.

This rearrangement joins TRBV7-3 to TRBJ2-7; D is tentatively TRBD1 or TRBD2 (5 bases each). V was shortened by 1 base and J by 5 bases, with 9 bases between the two germline ends. CDR3 size: 13 residues. CDR1 and CDR2 (germline): SGHTA, FQGTGA. Here the CDR3 reads CASSLNEGNEQYF. The DNA of the CDR3 is TGTGCCAGCAGCTTAAATGAGGGGAACGAGCAGTACTTC.

V and J are TRBV7-8 and TRBJ2-1; D is unresolved. V was clipped by 1 base and J by 3 bases, with 7 bases between them. Germline loops: CDR1 SGHVS, CDR2 FQNEAQ. The CDR3 has 14 residues. The CDR3 sequence: CASSLGSIYNEQFF. The CDR3 DNA reads TGTGCCAGCAGCTTAGGGAGCATCTACAATGAGCAGTTCTTC. The full variable domain, with the rest looked up from reference TRBV7-8 and TRBJ2-1, is GAGVSQSPRYKVAKRGQDVALRCDPISGHVSLFWYQQALGQGPEFLTYFQNEAQLDKSGLPSDRFFAERPEGSVSTLKIQRTQQEDSAVYLCASSLGSIYNEQFFGPGTRLTVL.

The chain has TRBV19 and TRBJ2-1; the D gene is possibly TRBD2 (7 bases). In germline, CDR1 is LNHDA, CDR2 SQIVND (reference sequence). Trimming cost V 1 base and J 5 bases, with 12 bases left between them. This CDR3 spans 15 amino acids. CDR3 sequence: CASSIAAGADNEQFF. In DNA, the CDR3 is TGTGCCAGTAGTATAGCGGCGGGGGCCGACAATGAGCAGTTCTTC.

As concerns this clone: A junction end diverges from the germline sequence, so it may reflect a read error. This sequence joins TRBV7-7 and TRBJ1-4; D unresolved. This CDR3 contains 15 residues. Germline V gene data show CDR1 as SSHAT and CDR2 as FNYEAQ (reference sequence). The CDR3 here is CASSLGLSPNEKLFF. For the CDR3, the DNA is TGTGCTAGCAGCCTCGGACTCTCCCCGAATGAAAAACTGTTTTTT.

The chain employs TRBV28 and TRBJ2-5; maybe TRBD2 (6 bases). Trimming took 4 bases from V and 1 from J, leaving 16 bases between them. This CDR3 comprises 16 residues. CDR1 and CDR2 (germline): MDHEN, SYDVKM. As DNA, the CDR3 is TGTGCCAGCAGTTATGCGCGGGGAGCCTTCCAAGAGACCCAGTACTTC. Translated: CASSYARGAFQETQYF.

This chain connects TRBV19 to TRBJ2-2; 7 positions match TRBD1. V was clipped by 6 bases and J by 5 bases; unmatched bases: 6. The V gene's germline CDR1 is LNHDA and CDR2 SQIVND (reference sequence). The CDR3 is made up of 14 amino acids. The CDR3 DNA reads TGTGCCAGTAGCGAGGGGGCGCTTACCGGGGAGCTGTTTTTT. This sequence encodes CASSEGALTGELFF.

This clone was recorded only once. The chain is built from TRBV15 and TRBJ2-7; the match to TRBD2 covers 10 bases. Germline trimming cut 0 bases from V and 3 bases from J; bases unmatched to any gene: 2. This CDR3 region has 15 residues. CDR1 is LNHNV, CDR2 YYDKDF, per germline (reference sequence). CDR3 residues: CATSRETSGVYEQYF. CDR3 nucleotides: TGTGCCACCAGCAGAGAAACTAGCGGGGTCTACGAGCAGTACTTC.

The V gene is TRBV6-1, the J gene TRBJ2-1, with 9 bases aligning to TRBD1. V trimming: 4 bases; J trimming: 0 bases; junction bases outside the gene matches: 10. Per the germline V gene, CDR1 is MNHNS and CDR2 is SASEGT. The length of the CDR3 is 18 residues. In DNA form, the CDR3 reads TGTGCCAGCAGTGTCACAATGGGGACAGGGAGCTCCTACAATGAGCAGTTCTTC. Protein product: CASSVTMGTGSSYNEQFF.

The rearrangement joins TRBV2 to TRBJ2-2; no firm D call. Germline CDR1 reads SNHLY; CDR2 reads FYNNEI. The germline V and J ends were trimmed by 3 bases and 1 base, with 6 bases remaining between them. This CDR3 has 14 residues. CDR3 nucleotide sequence: TGTGCCAGCAGTGAGTCCAGGAACACCGGGGAGCTGTTTTTT. Translating it yields CASSESRNTGELFF.

The chain links TRBV19 to TRBJ1-2; D is possibly TRBD1 (5 bases). The CDR3 loop spans 13 amino acids. V was pared by 3 bases and J by 2 bases, with 7 bases between. Germline V gene data show CDR1 as LNHDA and CDR2 as SQIVND (reference sequence). CDR3 nucleotide sequence: TGTGCCAGTAGTATCCGGGGGAACTATGGCTACACCTTC. Its translation: CASSIRGNYGYTF.

This clone was recorded only once. This chain uses TRBV27 with TRBJ2-7; 7 nucleotides line up with TRBD2. CDR1 is MNHEY and CDR2 is SMNVEV in the germline V gene (reference sequence). J was trimmed by 3 bases and V by 9 bases; bases with no gene match: 8. The CDR3 totals 13 residues. As DNA, the CDR3 is TGTGCCAGGGGAGGGACTCCAAACTACGAGCAGTACTTC. Protein sequence: CARGGTPNYEQYF.

A single count supports this clone. This chain joins TRBV6-1 and TRBJ2-1, with a tentative D call TRBD2 (6 bases). Trimming removed 6 bases from V and 0 bases from J, with 9 bases in between. Germline values: CDR1 MNHNS, CDR2 SASEGT. The CDR3 is 14 amino acids. CDR3 loop: CASRDGSSYNEQFF. The CDR3, as DNA: TGTGCCAGCAGGGACGGGAGCTCCTACAATGAGCAGTTCTTC.

The chain is built from TRBV10-3 and TRBJ2-7; TRBD2 matches at 12 bases. J was trimmed by 1 base and V by 6 bases; bases with no gene match: 1. CDR3 length: 14 residues. The germline gives CDR1 ENHRY, CDR2 SYGVKD. CDR3 sequence (DNA): TGTGCCATCAGGCTAGCGGGAGGGTCCTACGAGCAGTACTTC. Encoded protein: CAIRLAGGSYEQYF.

The V and J genes are TRBV29-1 and TRBJ1-1; 8 nucleotides line up with TRBD1. CDR1 SQVTM and CDR2 ANQGSEA come from the germline V gene. The CDR3 contains 16 residues. J gave up 2 bases and V 4 bases, and 12 bases lay outside the gene matches. CDR3 in DNA: TGCAGCGTTGGACAGGGGTCGGTTGGGAGAAACACTGAAGCTTTCTTT. Its translation: CSVGQGSVGRNTEAFF.

The chain uses TRBV28 and TRBJ2-1; D may match TRBD1 or TRBD2 (5 bases each). Germline V CDR1 and CDR2: MDHEN, SYDVKM. The CDR3 is made up of 14 amino acids. Trimming removed 10 bases at V and 1 base at J, with 14 bases between. The DNA for the CDR3 is TGTGCCACCCTTGGGACGCTATCCTACAATGAGCAGTTCTTC. This gives the protein CATLGTLSYNEQFF.

V and J are TRBV7-2 and TRBJ1-4; no firm D call. Trimming took 5 bases from V and 6 from J, leaving 13 bases between them. The germline V gene has CDR1 SGHTA and CDR2 FQGNSA. The CDR3 is made up of 14 amino acids. The CDR3 loop is CASSPLGIDEKLFF. The CDR3 coding sequence is TGTGCCAGCAGCCCCCTCGGGATCGATGAAAAACTGTTTTTT. Complete variable domain (other parts from reference TRBV7-2 and TRBJ1-4): GAGVSQSPSNKVTEKGKDVELRCDPISGHTALYWYRQSLGQGLEFLIYFQGNSAPDKSGLPSDRFSAERTGGSVSTLTIQRTQQEDSAVYLCASSPLGIDEKLFFGSGTQLSVL.

Concerning this clone itself: Other DNA sequences from this sample encode an identical CDR3 as well. V gene TRBV6-5 combines with J gene TRBJ1-3, with D possibly matching TRBD1 (5 bases). The germline V gene encodes CDR1 MNHEY and CDR2 SVGAGI. Trimming took 2 bases from V and 0 from J, leaving 11 bases between them. The CDR3 extends over 16 amino acids. The CDR3 region is CASSYGAGRSGNTIYF. The CDR3 DNA sequence: TGTGCCAGCAGTTACGGGGCGGGCCGCTCTGGAAACACCATATATTTT.

This chain links TRBV7-8 with TRBJ2-7; a weak D match, TRBD2 (6 bases). Germline CDR1 SGHVS, CDR2 FQNEAQ. The CDR3 extends over 15 amino acids. V lost 2 bases to trimming and J lost 3 bases, with 14 bases between them. CDR3 loop: CASSLNQGGIYEQYF. DNA for the CDR3: TGTGCCAGCAGCTTAAACCAGGGAGGTATCTACGAGCAGTACTTC.